These T cell receptor beta chains were read from a single sample in a study of T-cell reconstitution after alpha-beta-depleted transplantation in children. TCRdb re-analysed the PCR reads in MiXCR, keeping a single row per CDR3 protein. The data hold 40,000 to 55,000 distinct CDR3 sequences, with more than 5% observed a single time. Sequencing used PBMCs, mostly from graft donor cells, obtained 60 days after TCRalphabeta/CD19-depleted stem cell transplant. The receptors were gathered from a female patient aged 2-15 years who had a stem cell transplant for aplastic anemia, so the T cells may come from the graft donor. The CDR3 runs from the conserved cysteine through the conserved F or W. D genes are given only for firm matches. Size tells how often a clone was seen (once, few, many) or the class of an expanded clone, and some rows leave it out.

j_gene: TRBJ2-5
abundance: few
len: 13
v_gene: TRBV7-2
d_gene: TRBD2
CDR3nt: TGTGCCAGCAGCCACAGCGGGGCAGAGACCCAGTACTTC
CDR3aa: CASSHSGAETQYF

j_gene: TRBJ1-5
abundance: -
len: 15
v_gene: TRBV18
d_gene: -
CDR3nt: TGTGCCAGCTCCCTCTATCCGCAAGGGAATCAGCCCCAGCATTTT
CDR3aa: CASSLYPQGNQPQHF

j_gene: TRBJ1-2
abundance: many
len: 14
v_gene: TRBV4-1
d_gene: -
CDR3nt: TGCGCCAGCAGCCAAGATGGAGGGAACTATGGCTACACCTTC
CDR3aa: CASSQDGGNYGYTF

j_gene: TRBJ2-2
abundance: few
len: 12
v_gene: TRBV4-2
d_gene: -
CDR3nt: TGTGCCAGCAGCCGGGACACCGGGGAGCTGTTTTTT
CDR3aa: CASSRDTGELFF

j_gene: TRBJ2-7
abundance: many
len: 12
v_gene: TRBV28
d_gene: -
CDR3nt: TGTGCCAGCAGTTTATACAATTACGAGCAGTACTTC
CDR3aa: CASSLYNYEQYF

j_gene: TRBJ2-7
abundance: many
len: 15
v_gene: TRBV20-1
d_gene: TRBD1
CDR3nt: TGCAGTGCTTTCGGACAGGGGCCAAGCTCCTACGAGCAGTACTTC
CDR3aa: CSAFGQGPSSYEQYF

j_gene: TRBJ1-3
abundance: many
len: 14
v_gene: TRBV5-1
d_gene: TRBD1
CDR3nt: TGCGCCAGCAGGGAAGGGGGCACTGGAAACACCATATATTTT
CDR3aa: CASREGGTGNTIYF

j_gene: TRBJ2-1
abundance: many
len: 14
v_gene: TRBV7-7
d_gene: -
CDR3nt: TGTGCCAGCAGCTTAACCCCCTCCTACAATGAGCAGTTCTTC
CDR3aa: CASSLTPSYNEQFF

j_gene: TRBJ2-7
abundance: many
len: 15
v_gene: TRBV4-2
d_gene: TRBD2
CDR3nt: TGTGCCAGCAGCCAAGACCCTAGCGGGCCGAGGGAGCAGTACTTC
CDR3aa: CASSQDPSGPREQYF

j_gene: TRBJ2-3
abundance: many
len: 12
v_gene: TRBV7-9
d_gene: -
CDR3nt: TGTGCCAGCAGCAAAACTAGCACTACGCAGTATTTT
CDR3aa: CASSKTSTTQYF

j_gene: TRBJ2-6
abundance: many
len: 12
v_gene: TRBV29-1
d_gene: -
CDR3nt: TGCAGCGTTGAAGGTGGGGCCAACGTCCTGACTTTC
CDR3aa: CSVEGGANVLTF

j_gene: TRBJ1-1
abundance: many
len: 14
v_gene: TRBV7-9
d_gene: -
CDR3nt: TGTGCCAGCAGCTTACCTGCCCAGAATACTGAAGCTTTCTTT
CDR3aa: CASSLPAQNTEAFF

j_gene: TRBJ2-3
abundance: many
len: 14
v_gene: TRBV12-3/TRBV12-4
d_gene: -
CDR3nt: TGTGCCAGCAGACAAGACTGGGCTGGGGATACGCAGTATTTT
CDR3aa: CASRQDWAGDTQYF

j_gene: TRBJ2-2
abundance: few
len: 15
v_gene: TRBV15
d_gene: TRBD1
CDR3nt: TGTGCCACCAGCAGCCTCCGGGACAGGGCCGGGGAGCTGTTTTTT
CDR3aa: CATSSLRDRAGELFF

j_gene: TRBJ1-5
abundance: many
len: 15
v_gene: TRBV28
d_gene: TRBD1
CDR3nt: TGTGCCAGCAGTCCGTTGACAGGGAGCAATCAGCCCCAGCATTTT
CDR3aa: CASSPLTGSNQPQHF

j_gene: TRBJ2-1
abundance: -
len: 15
v_gene: TRBV2
d_gene: TRBD2
CDR3nt: TGTGCCAGCAGTGAAGAGTGGACTAGCGAGAATGAGCAGTTCTTC
CDR3aa: CASSEEWTSENEQFF

j_gene: TRBJ2-5
abundance: -
len: 15
v_gene: TRBV4-2
d_gene: -
CDR3nt: TGTGCCAGCAGCCCTCAGCCCACGGACCAAGAGACCCAGTACTTC
CDR3aa: CASSPQPTDQETQYF

j_gene: TRBJ2-5
abundance: many
len: 18
v_gene: TRBV5-1
d_gene: TRBD2
CDR3nt: TGCGCCAGCAGCGGAATGTGGGGGACTAGCGGGACCCCAGAGACCCAGTACTTC
CDR3aa: CASSGMWGTSGTPETQYF

j_gene: TRBJ2-1
abundance: many
len: 13
v_gene: TRBV9
d_gene: -
CDR3nt: TGTGCCAGCAGCGGCGGGACTCTAGTCCAGCAGTTCTTC
CDR3aa: CASSGGTLVQQFF

j_gene: TRBJ2-7
abundance: many
len: 15
v_gene: TRBV18
d_gene: -
CDR3nt: TGTGCCAGCTCACCACCTTCCAGGTTTCCCTACGAGCAGTACTTC
CDR3aa: CASSPPSRFPYEQYF

j_gene: TRBJ1-1
abundance: many
len: 16
v_gene: TRBV20-1
d_gene: -
CDR3nt: TGCAGTGCTAGAGCTACCCGGGACCGAGGAGGCACTGAAGCTTTCTTT
CDR3aa: CSARATRDRGGTEAFF

j_gene: TRBJ2-7
abundance: many
len: 16
v_gene: TRBV4-1
d_gene: TRBD1
CDR3nt: TGCGCCAGCAGCCAGGTACCGGGACAGGAGTCCTACGAGCAGTACTTC
CDR3aa: CASSQVPGQESYEQYF

j_gene: TRBJ1-1
abundance: many
len: 15
v_gene: TRBV29-1
d_gene: TRBD1
CDR3nt: TGCAGCGTTTACGGGACAGGCGGTCCGAACACTGAAGCTTTCTTT
CDR3aa: CSVYGTGGPNTEAFF

j_gene: TRBJ2-7
abundance: many
len: 16
v_gene: TRBV7-9
d_gene: TRBD1
CDR3nt: TGTGCCAGCAGCTTAGAGGGGACAGGGACCTCCTACGAGCAGTACTTC
CDR3aa: CASSLEGTGTSYEQYF

j_gene: TRBJ1-5
abundance: many
len: 15
v_gene: TRBV5-1
d_gene: -
CDR3nt: TGCGCCAGCAGCGCCTTACCGGGACGAGGGCAGCCCCAGCATTTT
CDR3aa: CASSALPGRGQPQHF

j_gene: TRBJ2-3
abundance: many
len: 15
v_gene: TRBV15
d_gene: -
CDR3nt: TGTGCCACCAGCAGAACGAACAGGGGCACAGATACGCAGTATTTT
CDR3aa: CATSRTNRGTDTQYF

j_gene: TRBJ2-7
abundance: many
len: 16
v_gene: TRBV3-1
d_gene: TRBD1
CDR3nt: TGTGCCAGCAGCCAAGATGATCGACAGGGGGCGCGTAAGCAGTACTTC
CDR3aa: CASSQDDRQGARKQYF

j_gene: TRBJ1-3
abundance: many
len: 15
v_gene: TRBV7-8
d_gene: -
CDR3nt: TGTGCCAGCAGCTTAGAAGTGAGCTCTGGAAACACCATATATTTT
CDR3aa: CASSLEVSSGNTIYF

j_gene: TRBJ2-3
abundance: -
len: 13
v_gene: TRBV2
d_gene: -
CDR3nt: TGTGCCAGCAGTGAGGGGAGAGCAGATACGCAGTATTTT
CDR3aa: CASSEGRADTQYF

j_gene: TRBJ2-3
abundance: -
len: 13
v_gene: TRBV7-9
d_gene: -
CDR3nt: TGTGCCAGCAGCTTAGTGCTCACAGATACGCAGTATTTT
CDR3aa: CASSLVLTDTQYF

j_gene: TRBJ2-2
abundance: many
len: 14
v_gene: TRBV7-8
d_gene: TRBD1
CDR3nt: TGTGCCAGCAGCGCCCAGGGGGCCACCGGGGAGCTGTTTTTT
CDR3aa: CASSAQGATGELFF

j_gene: TRBJ2-1
abundance: many
len: 13
v_gene: TRBV14
d_gene: -
CDR3nt: TGTGCCAGCAGTGCAATCCCGTACAATGAGCAGTTCTTC
CDR3aa: CASSAIPYNEQFF

j_gene: TRBJ2-5
abundance: many
len: 15
v_gene: TRBV28
d_gene: -
CDR3nt: TGTGCCAGCAGTCAAGGGACGGGAAGGTCAGAGACCCAGTACTTC
CDR3aa: CASSQGTGRSETQYF

j_gene: TRBJ1-2
abundance: many
len: 12
v_gene: TRBV28
d_gene: -
CDR3nt: TGTGCCAGCAGCTTCAGGGAATTCGGCTACACCTTC
CDR3aa: CASSFREFGYTF